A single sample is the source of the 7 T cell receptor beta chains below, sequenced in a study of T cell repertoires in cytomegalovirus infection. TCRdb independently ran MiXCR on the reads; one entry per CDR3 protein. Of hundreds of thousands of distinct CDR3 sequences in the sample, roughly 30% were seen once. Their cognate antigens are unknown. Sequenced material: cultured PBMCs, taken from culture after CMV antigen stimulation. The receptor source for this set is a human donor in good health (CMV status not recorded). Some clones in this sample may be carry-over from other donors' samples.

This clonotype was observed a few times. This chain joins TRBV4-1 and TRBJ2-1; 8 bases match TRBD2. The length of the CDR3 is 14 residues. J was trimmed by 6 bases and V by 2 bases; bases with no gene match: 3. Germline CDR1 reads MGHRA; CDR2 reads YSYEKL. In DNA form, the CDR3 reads TGCGCCAGCAGCCAACATAGCGGGGTCAATGAGCAGTTCTTC. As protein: CASSQHSGVNEQFF.

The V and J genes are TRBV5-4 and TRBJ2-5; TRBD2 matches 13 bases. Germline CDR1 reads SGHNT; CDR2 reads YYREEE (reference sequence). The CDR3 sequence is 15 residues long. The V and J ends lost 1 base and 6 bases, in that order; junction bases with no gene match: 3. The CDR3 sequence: CASSLMTSGGKTQYF. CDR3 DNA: TGTGCCAGCAGCTTGATGACTAGCGGGGGGAAGACCCAGTACTTC.

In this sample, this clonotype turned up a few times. CDR3 bases: TGTGCCAGCTCGACCGTAAGCTCTGGAAACACCATATATTTT. It translates to CASSTVSSGNTIYF. The gene calls are TRBV7-2 and TRBJ1-3, with unresolved D. Germline CDR1 and CDR2: SGHTA and FQGNSA. The CDR3 has 14 amino acids. Trimming pared 8 bases from V and 0 bases from J, leaving 11 bases between.

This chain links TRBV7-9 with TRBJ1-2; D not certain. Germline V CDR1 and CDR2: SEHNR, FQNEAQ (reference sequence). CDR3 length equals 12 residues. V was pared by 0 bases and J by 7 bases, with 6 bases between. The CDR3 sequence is CASSLAESGYTF. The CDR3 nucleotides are TGTGCCAGCAGCTTAGCGGAGTCTGGCTACACCTTC.

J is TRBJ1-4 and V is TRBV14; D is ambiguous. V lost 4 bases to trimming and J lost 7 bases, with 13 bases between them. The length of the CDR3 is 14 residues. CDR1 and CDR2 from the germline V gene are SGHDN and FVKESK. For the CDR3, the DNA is TGTGCCAGCAGCCGCCAGAAGCGCGGTGAAAAACTGTTTTTT. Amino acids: CASSRQKRGEKLFF.

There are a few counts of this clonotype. This CDR3 reads CASSLSFSGSSYNEQFF. CDR3 DNA sequence: TGTGCCAGCAGCTTATCATTCAGCGGGAGCTCCTACAATGAGCAGTTCTTC. The rearrangement uses TRBV7-2 and TRBJ2-1; 8 bases align to TRBD2. Looked up from germline, CDR1 is SGHTA and CDR2 is FQGNSA. V dropped 2 bases and J dropped 0; count of bases not matched to a gene: 6. This CDR3 spans 17 amino acids.

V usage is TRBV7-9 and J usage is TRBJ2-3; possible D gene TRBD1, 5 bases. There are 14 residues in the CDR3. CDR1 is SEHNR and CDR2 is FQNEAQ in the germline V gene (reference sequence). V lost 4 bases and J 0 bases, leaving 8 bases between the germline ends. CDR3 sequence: CASSSRVSTDTQYF. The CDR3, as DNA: TGTGCCAGCAGCTCCAGGGTTAGCACAGATACGCAGTATTTT.